This TCR beta chain is drawn from a study of CD8+CD57+ T cells in acquired aplastic anemia. The study, taken as a whole, reports: Patients and controls shared approximately 30 CD8+ CDR3 sequences.

This clonotype was detected only a few times. Its antigen is currently unknown. One end of the junction varies from germline; a read error may be responsible. For CDR3 and TCR beta VDJ profiling, genomic DNA was the template used. TCRdb used MiXCR to reprocess the reads, holding one entry per CDR3 protein. The table records roughly 220,000 distinct CDR3 sequences, 65% of them present only once. Patients selected for sequencing had displayed CD8+CD57+ cell expansion by flow cytometry. The TCR was taken from a human donor with aplastic anemia. The sequenced sample was sorted CD4+, CD8+, or CD8+CD57+ T cells (not recorded which) from PBMCs.

CDR3 DNA sequence: TGTGCTAGCAGCCGAAACGGACAGGGTATAGAGACCCAGTACTTC. This codes for CASSRNGQGIETQYF. The chain couples TRBV7-7 to TRBJ2-5, with 8 nucleotides matching TRBD1. The CDR3 is 15 residues long. Per germline, CDR1 SSHAT and CDR2 FNYEAQ (reference sequence).